What follows are 6 T cell receptor beta chains derived from one specimen sequenced in a study of a mutant IDH1 vaccine in newly diagnosed glioma. These TCRs are of unknown antigen specificity. Time point specified: week 23, last vaccination. Topical imiquimod was applied with each vaccine dose, which held 300 ug of mutant IDH1 20-mer peptide. Only in-frame clones appear in the TCRdb table, and some are missing; sequencing was by immunoSEQ multiplex PCR. The sample shows roughly 29,000 clones, approximately 80% of them seen only once. The material was PBMCs, obtained from a glioma patient whose treatment included an IDH1 peptide vaccine. These receptor sequences come from a woman younger than 35 with glioma.

This chain links TRBV9 with TRBJ2-7, with no clear D. Germline values: CDR1 SGDLS, CDR2 YYNGEE. Between the trimmed V and J ends, which lost 4 bases and 0 bases, there was a span of 14 bases. This CDR3 has 15 residues. For the CDR3, the DNA is TGTGCCAGCAGCACCTCCCCCGGGCCCTCCTACGAGCAGTACTTC. It is translated as CASSTSPGPSYEQYF.

This chain uses TRBV5-1 with TRBJ2-3, with 8 nucleotides matching TRBD2. After removal of 5 bases from V and 0 bases from J, the junction contained 8 bases not matched to a gene. The CDR3 runs 16 residues. Germline CDR1 SGHRS, CDR2 YFSETQ. The chain's CDR3 is CASSLNSGASTDTQYF. CDR3 sequence (DNA): TGCGCCAGCAGTTTGAATAGCGGGGCGAGCACAGATACGCAGTATTTT.

V gene TRBV14 combines with J gene TRBJ1-2, with 8 bases matching TRBD1. V lost 0 bases to trimming and J lost 6 bases; unmatched junction nucleotides: 6. The CDR3 sequence is 15 residues long. From germline, CDR1 is SGHDN and CDR2 FVKESK. DNA for the CDR3: TGTGCCAGCAGCCAAGATGGCAGGGGGCTTGATGGCTACACCTTC. Translating gives CASSQDGRGLDGYTF.

In this sample, this clone turned up once. This sequence joins TRBV2 and TRBJ2-3; TRBD1 aligns across 7 bases. The germline gives CDR1 SNHLY, CDR2 FYNNEI. The CDR3 has 14 residues. Unmatched junction bases numbered 4, after V lost 2 bases and J lost 5 bases. CDR3 amino acids: CASSELGQLDTQYF. The CDR3, as DNA: TGTGCCAGCAGTGAATTGGGACAGCTAGATACGCAGTATTTT.

The gene calls are TRBV7-9 and TRBJ2-5; 9 positions match TRBD1. V shed 5 bases, J shed 5 bases, and the junction held 9 bases outside the gene matches. The CDR3 contains 15 residues. Germline V gene lookup returns CDR1 SEHNR and CDR2 FQNEAQ (reference sequence). In DNA, the CDR3 is TGTGCCAGCAGCCCACACAGGGGGCAGCGGGAGACCCAGTACTTC. Its protein is CASSPHRGQRETQYF. Combining the CDR3 with reference TRBV7-9 and TRBJ2-5 gives the whole variable domain DTGVSQNPRHKITKRGQNVTFRCDPISEHNRLYWYRQTLGQGPEFLTYFQNEAQLEKSRLLSDRFSAERPKGSFSTLEIQRTEQGDSAMYLCASSPHRGQRETQYFGPGTRLLVL.

The chain is built from TRBV7-2 and TRBJ2-5; 9 bases line up with TRBD2. This CDR3 has 15 amino acids. Unmatched junction bases numbered 7, after V lost 4 bases and J lost 4 bases. The germline CDR1 and CDR2 sequences are SGHTA and FQGNSA. CDR3 amino acids: CASSSTGTSLETQYF. As DNA, the CDR3 is TGTGCCAGCAGCTCCACGGGGACTAGCCTAGAGACCCAGTACTTC.